These 7 T cell receptor beta chains were sequenced from one sample in a study of blood T cells in healthy people across ages. PCR was performed a second time for about 6 to 12 cycles using a sample-barcoded 5' primer and a J-beta primer mix. TCRdb reprocessed the 5' RACE reads with MiXCR, giving one entry per CDR3 protein. Of around 1,000,000 distinct CDR3 sequences listed, roughly a quarter are singletons. These same records also appear under a second study, on T cells of mothers and their children.

What was sequenced was blood. These receptors were collected from a girl aged 2 to 10 in good health.

This chain links TRBV7-9 with TRBJ2-7, with 7 bases aligning to TRBD1. V dropped 5 bases and J dropped 0; count of bases not matched to a gene: 10. Germline V gives CDR1 SEHNR, CDR2 FQNEAQ (reference sequence). The length of the CDR3 is 16 residues. The CDR3 is CASSPRDSLSSYEQYF. The CDR3 DNA sequence: TGTGCCAGCAGCCCCAGGGACAGTTTGAGCTCCTACGAGCAGTACTTC.

This clonotype was counted between two and nine times. The chain uses TRBV21-1 and TRBJ2-2; the D call of TRBD2 is as the table states it, not checked on the DNA. TRBV21-1 is assigned pseudogene status. The CDR3 contains 16 residues. CDR3 sequence reads: CASSKMILAGCGELFF. The CDR3 DNA follows: TGTGCCAGCAGCAAAATGATCCTAGCGGGATGCGGGGAGCTGTTTTTT.

This clonotype was seen more than once but under ten times. The CDR3 DNA follows: TGTGCCAGTAGTATTTGGGACAGTGGTGAAAAACTGTTTTTT. Its protein product is CASSIWDSGEKLFF. The rearrangement joins TRBV19 to TRBJ1-4, with TRBD1 identical over 7 bases. This CDR3 comprises 14 residues. Germline V gene lookup returns CDR1 LNHDA and CDR2 SQIVND (reference sequence). V lost 3 bases and J lost 7; bases outside the gene matches: 5.

The chain carries TRBV20-1 and TRBJ2-5; D gene unclear. Germline lookup yields CDR1 DFQATT and CDR2 SNEGSKA (reference sequence). The ends were cut back, 6 bases at V and 2 bases at J, with 13 bases in the middle. The length of the CDR3 is 13 residues. The CDR3 coding sequence is TGCAGTGCCCCGACCGAAACTCAAGAGACCCAGTACTTC. Translation: CSAPTETQETQYF.

Only a few counts were recorded for this clonotype. The CDR3 spells CASSVAGGTYEQYF. DNA for the CDR3: TGTGCCAGCAGCGTAGCAGGGGGCACCTACGAGCAGTACTTC. This chain uses TRBV9 with TRBJ2-7; 8 nucleotides agree with TRBD1. CDR1 and CDR2 from the germline V gene are SGDLS and YYNGEE. With V trimmed by 0 bases and J by 2 bases, 1 base remained unmatched. This CDR3 has 14 amino acids.

This chain connects TRBV18 to TRBJ1-1; D possibly corresponds to TRBD1 (6 bases). V was clipped by 3 bases and J by 1 base, with 9 bases between them. Germline CDR1 KGHSH, CDR2 LQKENI. The CDR3 sequence is 14 residues long. The DNA of the CDR3 is TGTGCCAGCTCACCCTTGACAGGGAACACTGAAGCTTTCTTT. It specifies CASSPLTGNTEAFF.

The table lists this clonotype with a few counts. The rearrangement joins TRBV9 to TRBJ2-5, with 10 bases matching TRBD2. Trimming cost V 3 bases and J 1 base; bases outside gene matches: 3. CDR3 length: 15 residues. The germline V gene encodes CDR1 SGDLS and CDR2 YYNGEE. CDR3 amino acids: CASSAWTSGQETQYF. The CDR3 DNA follows: TGTGCCAGCAGCGCCTGGACTAGCGGCCAAGAGACCCAGTACTTC.